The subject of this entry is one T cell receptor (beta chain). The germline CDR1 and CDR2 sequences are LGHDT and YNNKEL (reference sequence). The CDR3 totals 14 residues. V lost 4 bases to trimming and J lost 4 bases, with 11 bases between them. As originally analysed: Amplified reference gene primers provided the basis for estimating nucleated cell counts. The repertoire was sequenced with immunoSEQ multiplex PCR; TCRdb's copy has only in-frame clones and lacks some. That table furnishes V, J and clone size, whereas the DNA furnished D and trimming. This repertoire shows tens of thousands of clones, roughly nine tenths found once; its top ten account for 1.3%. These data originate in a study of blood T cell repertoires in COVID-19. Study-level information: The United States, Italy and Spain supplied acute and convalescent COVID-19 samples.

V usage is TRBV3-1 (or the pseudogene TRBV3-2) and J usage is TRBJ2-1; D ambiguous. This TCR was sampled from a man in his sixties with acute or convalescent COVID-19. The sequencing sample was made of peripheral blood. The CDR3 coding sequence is TGTGCCAGCAGCCCCCTCGCCTATTACAATGAGCAGTTCTTC. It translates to CASSPLAYYNEQFF.